Listed here are 3 T cell receptor beta chains from one sample, sequenced in a study of blood T cell repertoires in COVID-19. Assay used: immunoSEQ multiplex PCR; TCRdb lists only in-frame clones, some missing. This sample yields 90,000 to 120,000 clones, of which 80% to 90% are seen a single time; approximately 29% belongs to the top ten. The sample comprised peripheral blood. Every receptor here comes from a woman aged 80 or over with acute or convalescent COVID-19.

This chain's CDR3 is CASKLQGRNTEAFF. The CDR3 nucleotides are TGTGCCAGCAAACTACAGGGGCGGAACACTGAAGCTTTCTTT. V gene TRBV6-5 combines with J gene TRBJ1-1, with 7 nucleotides matching TRBD1. Germline CDR1 is MNHEY and CDR2 is SVGAGI. The CDR3 loop spans 14 amino acids. V was clipped by 7 bases and J by 1 base; unmatched bases: 6.

The chain combines TRBV19 with TRBJ1-4; D gene unclear. Trimming pared 6 bases from V and 0 bases from J, leaving 8 bases between. Germline CDR1 and CDR2: LNHDA and SQIVND (reference sequence). CDR3 size: 14 residues. The CDR3 reads CASRERATNEKLFF. The CDR3 DNA reads TGTGCCAGTAGGGAGAGAGCAACTAATGAAAAACTGTTTTTT. Looking up the rest from reference TRBV19 and TRBJ1-4 gives the full variable domain: DGGITQSPKYLFRKEGQNVTLSCEQNLNHDAMYWYRQDPGQGLRLIYYSQIVNDFQKGDIAEGYSVSREKKESFPLTVTSAQKNPTAFYLCASRERATNEKLFFGSGTQLSVL.

The CDR3 nucleotides read TGTGCCAGCAGTCGCGGACAGTCCTACGAGCAGTACTTC. This codes for CASSRGQSYEQYF. The V and J genes are TRBV27 and TRBJ2-7; D might be TRBD1 (6 bases). V dropped 5 bases and J dropped 1 base, with 9 bases sitting between them. Looked up from germline, CDR1 is MNHEY and CDR2 is SMNVEV (reference sequence). The CDR3 sequence is 13 residues long.